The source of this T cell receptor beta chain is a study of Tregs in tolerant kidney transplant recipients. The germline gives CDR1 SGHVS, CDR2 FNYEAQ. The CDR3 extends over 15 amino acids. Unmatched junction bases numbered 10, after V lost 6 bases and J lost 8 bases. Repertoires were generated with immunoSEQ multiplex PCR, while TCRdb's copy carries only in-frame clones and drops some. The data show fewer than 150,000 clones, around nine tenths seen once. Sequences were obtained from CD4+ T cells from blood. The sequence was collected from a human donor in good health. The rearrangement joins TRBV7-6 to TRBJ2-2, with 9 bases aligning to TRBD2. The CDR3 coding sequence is TGTGCCAGCAGGGACGAGCTAGCGGGAACGGGGGAGCTGTTTTTT. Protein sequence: CASRDELAGTGELFF.